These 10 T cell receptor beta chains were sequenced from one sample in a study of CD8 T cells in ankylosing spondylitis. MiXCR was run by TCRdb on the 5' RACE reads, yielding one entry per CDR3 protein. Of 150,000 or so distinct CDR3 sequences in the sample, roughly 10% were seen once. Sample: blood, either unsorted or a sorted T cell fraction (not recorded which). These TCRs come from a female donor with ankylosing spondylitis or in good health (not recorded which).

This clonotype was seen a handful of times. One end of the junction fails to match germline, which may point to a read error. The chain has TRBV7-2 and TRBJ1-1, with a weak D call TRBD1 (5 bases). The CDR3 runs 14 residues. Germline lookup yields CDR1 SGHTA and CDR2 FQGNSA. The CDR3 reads CASTLDSMNTEAFF. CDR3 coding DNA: TGTGCCAGCACCTTAGACAGTATGAACACTGAAGCTTTCTTT. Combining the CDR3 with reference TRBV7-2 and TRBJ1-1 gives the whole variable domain GAGVSQSPSNKVTEKGKDVELRCDPISGHTALYWYRQSLGQGLEFLIYFQGNSAPDKSGLPSDRFSAERTGGSVSTLTIQRTQQEDSAVYLCASTLDSMNTEAFFGQGTRLTVV.

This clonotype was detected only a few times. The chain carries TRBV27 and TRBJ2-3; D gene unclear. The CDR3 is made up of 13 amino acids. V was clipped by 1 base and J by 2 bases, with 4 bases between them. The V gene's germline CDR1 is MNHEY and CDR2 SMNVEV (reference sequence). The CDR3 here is CASSLFITDTQYF. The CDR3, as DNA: TGTGCCAGCAGTTTATTTATCACAGATACGCAGTATTTT.

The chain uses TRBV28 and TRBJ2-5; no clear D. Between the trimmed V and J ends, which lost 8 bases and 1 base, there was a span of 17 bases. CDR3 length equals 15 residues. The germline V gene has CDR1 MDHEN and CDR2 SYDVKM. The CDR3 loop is CASGKTAWPQETQYF. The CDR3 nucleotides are TGTGCCAGCGGGAAGACGGCATGGCCCCAAGAGACCCAGTACTTC.

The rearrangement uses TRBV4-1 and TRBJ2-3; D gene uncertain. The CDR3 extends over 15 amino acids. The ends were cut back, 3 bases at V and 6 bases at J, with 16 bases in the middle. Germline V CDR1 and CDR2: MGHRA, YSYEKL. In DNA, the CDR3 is TGCGCCAGCAGCCATACACCAGAGGTCCTGGATACGCAGTATTTT. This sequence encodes CASSHTPEVLDTQYF.

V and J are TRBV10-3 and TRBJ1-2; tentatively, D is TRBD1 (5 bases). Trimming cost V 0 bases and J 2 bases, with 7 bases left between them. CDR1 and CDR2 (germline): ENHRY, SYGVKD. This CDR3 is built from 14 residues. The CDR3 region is CAISESGPNYGYTF. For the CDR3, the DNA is TGTGCCATCAGTGAGTCGGGACCAAACTATGGCTACACCTTC.

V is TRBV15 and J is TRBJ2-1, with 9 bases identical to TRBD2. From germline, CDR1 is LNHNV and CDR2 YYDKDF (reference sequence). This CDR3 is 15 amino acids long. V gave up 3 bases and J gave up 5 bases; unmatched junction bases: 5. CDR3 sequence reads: CATSSRAGGNNEQFF. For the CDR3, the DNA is TGTGCCACCAGCAGTAGAGCGGGAGGAAACAATGAGCAGTTCTTC.

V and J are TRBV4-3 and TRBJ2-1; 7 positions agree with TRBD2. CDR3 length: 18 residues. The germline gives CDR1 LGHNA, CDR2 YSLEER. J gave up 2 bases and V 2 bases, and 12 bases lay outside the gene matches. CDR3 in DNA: TGCGCCAGCAGCCAAATATTTCCCGGCGGGAGTCCCTACAATGAGCAGTTCTTC. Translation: CASSQIFPGGSPYNEQFF.

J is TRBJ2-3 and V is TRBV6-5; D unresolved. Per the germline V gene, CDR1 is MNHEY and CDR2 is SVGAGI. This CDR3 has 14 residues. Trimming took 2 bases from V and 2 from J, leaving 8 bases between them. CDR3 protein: CASSYIRTTDTQYF. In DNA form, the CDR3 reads TGTGCCAGCAGTTACATCAGGACCACAGATACGCAGTATTTT.

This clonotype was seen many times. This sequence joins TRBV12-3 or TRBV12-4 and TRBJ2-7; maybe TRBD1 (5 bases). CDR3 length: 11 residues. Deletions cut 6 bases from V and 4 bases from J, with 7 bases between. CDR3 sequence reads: CASSTGYEQYF. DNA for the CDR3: TGTGCCAGCAGCACAGGTTACGAGCAGTACTTC.

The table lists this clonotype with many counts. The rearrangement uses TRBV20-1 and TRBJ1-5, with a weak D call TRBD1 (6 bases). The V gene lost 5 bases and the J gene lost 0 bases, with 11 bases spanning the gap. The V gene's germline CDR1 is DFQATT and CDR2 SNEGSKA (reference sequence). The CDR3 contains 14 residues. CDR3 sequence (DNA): TGCAGTGCTGGGACACCCGATAGCAATCAGCCCCAGCATTTT. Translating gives CSAGTPDSNQPQHF.